Listed below are T cell receptor beta chains from one sample, sequenced in a study of identical twins. Each CDR3 protein gets one entry after TCRdb re-called the 5' RACE reads with MiXCR. The table records 1.5 million to 2 million distinct CDR3 sequences, about 32% of them present only once. Input material: cord blood. These receptors all stem from a newborn girl in good health. Both conserved end residues are part of each CDR3. A D gene is named only where the DNA matches it firmly. Clone sizes are given selectively: once, few, many, or a class where the clone is expanded.

TRBV20-1	.	.	TRBJ1-5	TGCAGTGCTAGAGATCCCAATACTCAGCCCCAGCATTTT	CSARDPNTQPQHF
TRBV28	.	.	TRBJ2-1	TGTGCCAGCAGCGACGTATTTAGGAGCTCCTACAATGAGCAGTTCTTC	CASSDVFRSSYNEQFF
TRBV12-3/TRBV12-4	.	few	TRBJ1-6	TGTGCCAGCAGTTTAGGACGTCCAAGCTCCTATAATTCACCCCTCCACTTT	CASSLGRPSSYNSPLHF
TRBV28	.	few	TRBJ2-3	TGTGCCAGCACTAGAGGGGCCCACACAGATACGCAGTATTTT	CASTRGAHTDTQYF
TRBV7-2	.	.	TRBJ2-1	TGTGCCAGCAGCTTGAGGGCAAGATCCAATGAGCAGTTCTTC	CASSLRARSNEQFF
TRBV24-1	.	.	TRBJ2-5	TGTGCCACCAGTGATCAACAGGGAGGGATCGAGACCCAGTACTTC	CATSDQQGGIETQYF
TRBV20-1	TRBD1	.	TRBJ1-6	TGCAGTGCTAGAACCCAGGACAGGGGGCAGAATTCACCCCTCCACTTT	CSARTQDRGQNSPLHF
TRBV2	.	few	TRBJ2-1	TGTGCCAGCAGAAGACAGTACTCCTACAATGAGCAGTTCTTC	CASRRQYSYNEQFF
TRBV6-5	TRBD1	.	TRBJ2-4	TGTGCCAGCAGTCGGGACAGGGCTAACATTCAGTACTTC	CASSRDRANIQYF
TRBV24-1	.	.	TRBJ1-5	TGTGCCACCAGTGATTTCGGGGTCAATCAGCCCCAGCATTTT	CATSDFGVNQPQHF
TRBV3-1	TRBD2	.	TRBJ2-5	TGTGCCAGCAGCCCCCCAGCGGGGGGAAGGTCAGAGACCCAGTACTTC	CASSPPAGGRSETQYF
TRBV9	TRBD2	.	TRBJ2-5	TGTGCCAGCAGCGTAGGACTAGCGGGGGCCTCCCAAGAGACCCAGTACTTC	CASSVGLAGASQETQYF
TRBV28	TRBD2	.	TRBJ2-1	TGTGCCAGCAGTTACCCCTTCGGGGCTAGCGGTCTCTCCTACAATGAGCAGTTCTTC	CASSYPFGASGLSYNEQFF
TRBV6-2/TRBV6-3	.	many	TRBJ2-7	TGTGCCAGCCTAAACAACTACGAGCAGTACTTC	CASLNNYEQYF
TRBV20-1	.	few	TRBJ2-1	TGCAGTGCTAGTATTCGCCGGGGAGGTGGACCCTACAATGAGCAGTTCTTC	CSASIRRGGGPYNEQFF
TRBV11-2	.	few	TRBJ1-6	TGTGCCAGCAGCTTCGGCAGGCCCCTCTATAATTCACCCCTCCACTTT	CASSFGRPLYNSPLHF
TRBV19	TRBD2	.	TRBJ2-1	TGTGCCAGTACCAAAGGGACTAACTCCTACAATGAGCAGTTCTTC	CASTKGTNSYNEQFF
TRBV27	.	.	TRBJ2-1	TGTGCCAGCAGCGGAATGCGGGCGTTGGGTGAGCAGTTCTTC	CASSGMRALGEQFF
TRBV10-3	.	.	TRBJ1-2	TGTGCCATCAGTGATGAGGGCTATGGCTACACCTTC	CAISDEGYGYTF
TRBV20-1	.	few	TRBJ2-1	TGCAGTGCCTCCGGGACCCAGAGCTACAATGAGCAGTTCTTC	CSASGTQSYNEQFF